These T cell receptor beta chains were read from a single sample in a study of T cells in Graves' hyperthyroidism and ophthalmopathy. Each CDR3 protein is one row after TCRdb ran MiXCR on the multiplex PCR reads. Among more than 300,000 distinct CDR3 sequences listed, approximately 15% were seen once. Sequenced input: blood. The receptor set was obtained from a woman aged 30 to 39 with Graves' hyperthyroidism. CDR3s include the opening cysteine and the closing phenylalanine or tryptophan. D genes are given only for firm matches. Only part of the rows carry a size: once, few, many, or a class if the clone is expanded.

V gene,clone size,D gene,J gene,CDR3 DNA,CDR3 protein
TRBV20-1,NA,NA,TRBJ1-1,TGCAGTGCTAGCCAAGATACAGGTCTCACTGAAGCTTTCTTT,CSASQDTGLTEAFF
TRBV28,many,TRBD2,TRBJ2-1,TGTGCCGGGGGGGCTAGCGGGAGCTATGAGCAGTTCTTC,CAGGASGSYEQFF
TRBV28,many,NA,TRBJ2-5,TGTGCCAGCAGTTTGGGCCTACCTAGGGAGGAGACCCAGTACTTC,CASSLGLPREETQYF
TRBV27,many,NA,TRBJ2-7,TGTGCCAGCAGTTCTCCTCGGATTACAGGCTCCTACGAGCAGTACTTC,CASSSPRITGSYEQYF
TRBV18,few,TRBD1,TRBJ1-1,TGTGCCAGCTCACCGAGGGGGCAGGACACTGAAGCTTTCTTT,CASSPRGQDTEAFF
TRBV7-2,NA,NA,TRBJ2-7,TGTGCCAGCCGGCTAGCGCTCCTCAGCGAGCAGTACTTC,CASRLALLSEQYF
TRBV6-1,many,TRBD1,TRBJ1-1,TGTGCCAGCTCTGAGGGACAGGGGAGCGCTGAAGCTTTCTTT,CASSEGQGSAEAFF
TRBV7-2,NA,TRBD2,TRBJ2-1,TGTGCCAGCAGCTTAGTCGGGACTAGCGGTTACAATGAGCAGTTCTTC,CASSLVGTSGYNEQFF
TRBV28,many,NA,TRBJ2-7,TGTGCCAGCAGTTGGCGGGGACAAGTCTACGAGCAGTACTTC,CASSWRGQVYEQYF
TRBV20-1,NA,NA,TRBJ1-5,TGCAGTGCCCTTAGACAGGGCAATCAGCCCCAGCATTTT,CSALRQGNQPQHF
TRBV5-1,few,TRBD2,TRBJ2-7,TGCGCCAGCAGCGAATTAGGGACTAGCGGGGACGAGCAGTACTTC,CASSELGTSGDEQYF
TRBV20-1,NA,NA,TRBJ2-2,TGCAGTGTGGGTCGAGGGGAGCTGTTTTTT,CSVGRGELFF
TRBV20-1,NA,NA,TRBJ1-5,TGCAGTGCAACCGGGACTAGTGCTGGGGATACGCAGCATTTT,CSATGTSAGDTQHF
TRBV29-1,NA,NA,TRBJ1-1,TGCAGCGTCGCGGGGGGGGTGCCTGAAGCTTTCTTT,CSVAGGVPEAFF
TRBV9,few,NA,TRBJ2-7,TGTGCCAGCAGCGTAGATCCTAGCTCCTACGAGCAGTACTTC,CASSVDPSSYEQYF
TRBV19,few,TRBD1,TRBJ2-3,TGTGCCAGTAGTATCACAGGGGCAGATACGCAGTATTTT,CASSITGADTQYF
TRBV10-1,NA,NA,TRBJ2-7,TGCGCCAGCAGTGAGTCGGGAAGGTCACTCAAGCTGTACTTC,CASSESGRSLKLYF
TRBV6-1,many,NA,TRBJ2-2,TGTGCCAGCAGACAGGTCGGCGGTACCGGGGAGCTGTTTTTT,CASRQVGGTGELFF
TRBV7-3,NA,NA,TRBJ2-2,TGTGCCAGCAGCCCCCGACAGGATAGCACCGGGGAGCTGTTTTTT,CASSPRQDSTGELFF
TRBV24-1,NA,TRBD1,TRBJ1-2,TGTGCCACCAGTGATGCCCCGGGACAGGGGGGAGACTATGGCTACACCTTC,CATSDAPGQGGDYGYTF
TRBV20-1,many,TRBD2,TRBJ2-5,TGCAGTGCGGAGAGAACGGGACTACCTCAAGAGACCCAGTACTTC,CSAERTGLPQETQYF
TRBV19,NA,NA,TRBJ1-5,TGTGCCAGTACTCCCTGGTTAGGGCAGCCCCAGCATTTT,CASTPWLGQPQHF
TRBV12-5,many,TRBD1,TRBJ2-2,TGTGTTAGTGGTTCGGGACAGGGGGACACCGGGGAGCTGTTTTTT,CVSGSGQGDTGELFF
TRBV5-1,NA,TRBD1,TRBJ2-2,TGCGCCAGCGCAACAGGGGCCACGAACACCGGGGAGCTGTTTTTT,CASATGATNTGELFF
TRBV28,many,TRBD1,TRBJ2-7,TGTGCCAGCAGTTTATTGGTGGGACAGAAGGTTAAAGACGAGCAGTACTTC,CASSLLVGQKVKDEQYF
TRBV4-2,NA,NA,TRBJ2-1,TGTGCCAGCAGCCGTCGACCGGAAGAGCAGTTCTTC,CASSRRPEEQFF
TRBV25-1,NA,NA,TRBJ1-4,TGTGCCAGCAGTGAAGGATTTGGGGCTAATGAAAAACTGTTTTTT,CASSEGFGANEKLFF
TRBV12-3/TRBV12-4,many,TRBD1,TRBJ2-5,TGTGCCAGCAGTTTACTGGGACAGGGGCTTCAAGAGACCCAGTACTTC,CASSLLGQGLQETQYF
TRBV6-5,few,TRBD1,TRBJ2-7,TGTGCCAGCAGTTACGAGACAGGGGCCTACGAGCAGTACTTC,CASSYETGAYEQYF
TRBV29-1,many,NA,TRBJ2-3,TGCAGCGCTGGACAATTAGACACAGATACGCAGTATTTT,CSAGQLDTDTQYF
TRBV20-1,NA,NA,TRBJ1-4,TGCAGTGCTAGAGATCCCCGGTACAATGAAAAACTGTTTTTT,CSARDPRYNEKLFF
TRBV7-3,NA,TRBD2,TRBJ2-1,TGTGCCAGCAGCTTAAGCGGGAGGGGAGCTCCCTACAATGAGCAGTTCTTC,CASSLSGRGAPYNEQFF
TRBV29-1,NA,NA,TRBJ2-2,TGCAGCGCAGAGACAGGGAACACCGGGGAGCTGTTTTTT,CSAETGNTGELFF
TRBV20-1,many,NA,TRBJ2-1,TGCAGTGCCCTCTCGAATGAGCAGTTCTTC,CSALSNEQFF
TRBV30,few,TRBD1,TRBJ2-3,TGTGCCGGAGGGGCAGGGGGCCTGTTAGATACGCAGTATTTT,CAGGAGGLLDTQYF
TRBV9,NA,NA,TRBJ2-5,TGTGCCAGCAGCTCCCGGCCGGGGCAGGTAGGAGAGACCCAGTACTTC,CASSSRPGQVGETQYF
TRBV2,many,TRBD2,TRBJ2-1,TGTGCCAGCAGTCCTAGCGGGATCGTCACTGAGCAGTTCTTC,CASSPSGIVTEQFF
TRBV5-1,few,TRBD2,TRBJ2-7,TGCGCCAGCAGCCTAGCCCGGGGACTAGACCTCTACGAGCAGTACTTC,CASSLARGLDLYEQYF
TRBV30,many,NA,TRBJ2-1,TGTGCCTGGGCGTACAATGAGCAGTTCTTC,CAWAYNEQFF
TRBV28,many,NA,TRBJ1-2,TGTGCCAGCAGGGACACGATCTATGGCTACACCTTC,CASRDTIYGYTF
TRBV28,NA,NA,TRBJ2-3,TGTGCCAGCAGCCAACGAGGAGGGTCCGCAGATACGCAGTATTTT,CASSQRGGSADTQYF
TRBV3-1,few,TRBD2,TRBJ2-1,TGTGCCAGCAGCTTGGGTCCGGGACTAGTGATCAGGCAGTTCTTC,CASSLGPGLVIRQFF
TRBV4-3,NA,TRBD2,TRBJ2-1,TGCGCCAGCAGCCAAACTAGCGGGAGGGCCGGAAATGAGCAGTTCTTC,CASSQTSGRAGNEQFF
TRBV7-8,NA,NA,TRBJ1-1,TGTGCCAGCAGCTTAGCCCGGGGGCTAGACACTGAAGCTTTCTTT,CASSLARGLDTEAFF
TRBV27,many,NA,TRBJ2-5,TGTGCCAGCAGATCCGAACACCTCTTGAGGGGCCAAGAGACCCAGTACTTC,CASRSEHLLRGQETQYF
TRBV7-9,NA,NA,TRBJ1-3,TGTGCCAGCAGCGCCGCCGTAAAAACGGGGGGCACTGGAAACACCATATATTTT,CASSAAVKTGGTGNTIYF
TRBV6-1,many,TRBD1,TRBJ1-4,TGTGCCAGCAGGAAAGGACAGGGTGGAGAAAAACTGTTTTTT,CASRKGQGGEKLFF
TRBV7-2,NA,TRBD2,TRBJ2-2,TGTGCCAGCAGCAAAACGGGGGGGGGTTCTACCGGGGAGCTGTTTTTT,CASSKTGGGSTGELFF
TRBV6-6,many,TRBD1,TRBJ2-7,TGTGCCAGCAGTTACACATATACGGGACAGGGTGGCGAGCAGTACTTC,CASSYTYTGQGGEQYF
TRBV3-1,NA,TRBD1,TRBJ2-3,TGTGCCAGCAGCCAAGCGTGGGGACAGCTTACAGATACGCAGTATTTT,CASSQAWGQLTDTQYF